This T cell receptor beta chain was found in a study of shared clonotypes between healthy human individuals. It was CD45RO-negative cells, positively selected for CCR7, that made up naive CD8 cells, with terminally differentiated effector memory CD45RA+ cells excluded. All the donors were Caucasian adults who lived in Nashville, Tennessee. Regarding the study as a whole: The researchers took only blood, and tissue repertoires probably look different. Generally, naive subsets (rather than memory subsets) showed larger estimated richness.

The V and J ends lost 3 bases and 3 bases respectively, with 6 bases between them. The CDR3 is 12 amino acids. The germline V gene has CDR1 MDHEN and CDR2 SYDVKM. A word on this clone: Its antigen is unknown. Other DNA sequences in this sample translate to the same CDR3.

Replicate PCRs for sorted subsets used roughly 200 ng DNA; this equaled 30,000 to 35,000 T cell genomes. Sequencing was performed with immunoSEQ multiplex PCR; in TCRdb, only in-frame clones are kept and a portion is missing. The sample records under 1 million clones, roughly 96% being singletons. Specimen: naive CD8+ T cells sorted from blood. This sequence originates from a man aged 25-45 years in good health. The chain combines TRBV28 with TRBJ2-7; no firm D call. CDR3 in DNA: TGTGCCAGCAGTTTGCTGAGCTACGAGCAGTACTTC. This encodes CASSLLSYEQYF.